The following is a TCR beta chain sequence with its context. This record belongs to a study of PD-L1 blockade in urothelial cancer. Germline V gene lookup returns CDR1 SGHRS and CDR2 YFSETQ. V shed 4 bases, J shed 2 bases, and the junction held 4 bases outside the gene matches. The CDR3 is 16 residues long. The time point is: peripheral blood 6 weeks after treatment start. The repertoire was sequenced with immunoSEQ multiplex PCR; TCRdb's copy has only in-frame clones and lacks some. The data show around 110,000 clones, with about 89% seen just once and roughly 1.8% held by the top ten. The chain links TRBV5-1 to TRBJ2-3; TRBD2 aligns across 13 bases. Sequencing was performed on PBMCs, taken around atezolizumab (anti-PD-L1) treatment. This TCR was recovered from a man aged 60 to 75 with urothelial cancer. The CDR3 is CASSTGTSGITDTQYF. CDR3 nucleotides: TGCGCCAGCAGCACCGGGACTAGCGGGATCACAGATACGCAGTATTTT.